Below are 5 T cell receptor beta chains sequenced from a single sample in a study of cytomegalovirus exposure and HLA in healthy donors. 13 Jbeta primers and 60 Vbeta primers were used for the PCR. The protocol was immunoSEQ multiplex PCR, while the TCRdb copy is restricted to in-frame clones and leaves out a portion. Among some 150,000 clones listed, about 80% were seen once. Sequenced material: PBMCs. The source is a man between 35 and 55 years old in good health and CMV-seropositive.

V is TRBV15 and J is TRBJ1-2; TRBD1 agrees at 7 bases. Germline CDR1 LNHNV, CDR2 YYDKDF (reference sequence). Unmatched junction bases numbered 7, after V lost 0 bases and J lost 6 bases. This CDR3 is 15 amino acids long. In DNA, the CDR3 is TGTGCCACCAGCAGAGATAGGACAGGCGCTAATGGCTACACCTTC. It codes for CATSRDRTGANGYTF.

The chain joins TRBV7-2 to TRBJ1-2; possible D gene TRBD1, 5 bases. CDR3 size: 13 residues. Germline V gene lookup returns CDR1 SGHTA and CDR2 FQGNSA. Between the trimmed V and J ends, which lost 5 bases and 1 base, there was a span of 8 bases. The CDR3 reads CASSQDSNYGYTF. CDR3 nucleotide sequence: TGTGCCAGCAGCCAAGACAGTAACTATGGCTACACCTTC. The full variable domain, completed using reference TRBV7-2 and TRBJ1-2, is GAGVSQSPSNKVTEKGKDVELRCDPISGHTALYWYRQSLGQGLEFLIYFQGNSAPDKSGLPSDRFSAERTGGSVSTLTIQRTQQEDSAVYLCASSQDSNYGYTFGSGTRLTVV.

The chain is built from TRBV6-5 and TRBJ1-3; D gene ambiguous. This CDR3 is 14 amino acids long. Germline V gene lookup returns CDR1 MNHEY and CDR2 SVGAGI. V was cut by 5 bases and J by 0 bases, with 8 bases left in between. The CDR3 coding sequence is TGTGCCAGCAGTATACAGCTCTCTGGAAACACCATATATTTT. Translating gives CASSIQLSGNTIYF.

CDR3 amino acids: CASSLWTGNYEQYF. The DNA of the CDR3 is TGTGCCAGCAGTTTATGGACAGGGAACTACGAGCAGTACTTC. This chain uses TRBV28 with TRBJ2-7; 7 nucleotides align to TRBD1. CDR1 and CDR2 (germline): MDHEN, SYDVKM. This CDR3 spans 14 amino acids. V shed 0 bases, J shed 3 bases, and the junction held 2 bases outside the gene matches.

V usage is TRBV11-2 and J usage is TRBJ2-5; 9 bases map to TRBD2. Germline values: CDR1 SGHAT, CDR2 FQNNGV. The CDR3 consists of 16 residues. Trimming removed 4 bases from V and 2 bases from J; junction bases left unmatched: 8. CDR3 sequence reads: CASSSTWLAGQETQYF. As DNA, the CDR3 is TGTGCCAGCAGCTCCACCTGGCTAGCGGGGCAAGAGACCCAGTACTTC.